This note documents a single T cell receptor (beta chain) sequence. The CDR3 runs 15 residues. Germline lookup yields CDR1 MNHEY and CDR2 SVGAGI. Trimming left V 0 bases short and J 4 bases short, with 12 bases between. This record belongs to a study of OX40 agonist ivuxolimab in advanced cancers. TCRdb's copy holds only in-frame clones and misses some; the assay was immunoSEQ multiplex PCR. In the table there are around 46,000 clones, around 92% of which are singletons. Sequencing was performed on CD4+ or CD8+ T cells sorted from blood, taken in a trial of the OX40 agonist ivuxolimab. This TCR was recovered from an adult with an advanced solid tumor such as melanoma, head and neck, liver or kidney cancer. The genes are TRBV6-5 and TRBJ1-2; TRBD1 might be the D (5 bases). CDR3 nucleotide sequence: TGTGCCAGCAGTTACTCCCCGGGGGTGGCCTATGGCTACACCTTC. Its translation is CASSYSPGVAYGYTF.